This TCR beta chain is drawn from a study of T-cell memory formation after mild COVID-19. Trimming left V 7 bases short and J 11 bases short, with 13 bases between. The CDR3 is 11 amino acids. Germline V gene sequence: CDR1 SGHNT, CDR2 YYREEE (reference sequence). This clonotype was observed many times. A 5'RACE reaction primed in the constant segment made cDNA libraries of TCR alpha and TCR beta, and these carried sample barcodes and UMIs. Using its own MiXCR run on the 5' RACE reads, TCRdb lists one record per CDR3 protein. The sample shows a few hundred thousand distinct CDR3 sequences, around 17% of them seen only once.

The TCR was taken from a man aged 18 to 29 who had mild COVID-19 (a few samples of this study predate the infection). Cell type and time point are not known. The specimen sequenced was PBMCs or a T cell subset sorted from them (not recorded which). The rearrangement links TRBV5-4 to TRBJ1-3, with D perhaps TRBD1 (5 bases). In DNA, the CDR3 is TGTGCCAGCGGACAAACTCGAGCCATATATTTT. Protein product: CASGQTRAIYF.